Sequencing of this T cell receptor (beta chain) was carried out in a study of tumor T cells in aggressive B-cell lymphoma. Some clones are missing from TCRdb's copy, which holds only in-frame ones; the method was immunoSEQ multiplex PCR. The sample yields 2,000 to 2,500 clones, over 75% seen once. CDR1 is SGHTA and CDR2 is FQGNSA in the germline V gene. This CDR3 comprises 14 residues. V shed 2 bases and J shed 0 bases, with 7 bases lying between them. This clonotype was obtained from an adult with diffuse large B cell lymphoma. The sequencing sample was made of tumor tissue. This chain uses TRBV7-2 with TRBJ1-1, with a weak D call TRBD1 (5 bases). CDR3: CASSLSRVNTEAFF. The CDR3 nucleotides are TGTGCCAGCAGCTTAAGCAGGGTGAACACTGAAGCTTTCTTT.